The 13 T cell receptor beta chains listed next were all sequenced from one sample in a study of cytotoxic CD8 clonotypes in ibrutinib-treated CLL. Sequenced by immunoSEQ multiplex PCR; TCRdb stores in-frame clones only, minus some. The sample shows some 200,000 clones, about four fifths of them seen only once. The source was PBMCs, collected after 12 months of ibrutinib treatment. Every receptor here comes from a human donor with chronic lymphocytic leukemia.

This clone was observed once. The chain carries TRBV11-2 and TRBJ1-1, with D possibly being TRBD1 (6 bases). The germline V gene has CDR1 SGHAT and CDR2 FQNNGV. This CDR3 is 15 amino acids long. With 5 bases removed from V and 3 bases from J, the gap between germline ends came to 16 bases. The CDR3 loop is CASSPNPTGHTEAFF. The CDR3, as DNA: TGTGCCAGCAGCCCCAATCCAACAGGGCACACTGAAGCTTTCTTT.

The rearrangement joins TRBV27 to TRBJ2-7, with a weak D call TRBD2 (5 bases). Deletions cut 5 bases from V and 2 bases from J, with 16 bases between. CDR3 size: 15 residues. Germline CDR1 reads MNHEY; CDR2 reads SMNVEV (reference sequence). The CDR3 DNA reads TGTGCCAGCAGTAGTTCCGCGCGGGTCCCCTACGAGCAGTACTTC. Protein product: CASSSSARVPYEQYF.

The genes are TRBV2 and TRBJ2-5, with D possibly matching TRBD1 (6 bases). CDR1 is SNHLY, CDR2 FYNNEI, per germline. The CDR3 contains 13 residues. The V and J ends lost 5 bases and 4 bases respectively, with 11 bases between them. The CDR3 bases are TGTGCCAGCAGTAACAGGGTGGGAGAGACCCAGTACTTC. Translation gives CASSNRVGETQYF.

V and J are TRBV10-3 and TRBJ2-2, with D possibly being TRBD2 (6 bases). V was shortened by 8 bases and J by 3 bases, with 13 bases between the two germline ends. Germline V gene sequence: CDR1 ENHRY, CDR2 SYGVKD. The CDR3 loop spans 14 amino acids. Here the CDR3 DNA reads TGTGCCATCCGCCTCCCTAGCGACACCGGGGAGCTGTTTTTT. This sequence encodes CAIRLPSDTGELFF.

V and J are TRBV18 and TRBJ2-1; 12 bases agree with TRBD2. The trim removed 5 bases at V and 8 bases at J, leaving 4 bases unmatched. Germline V gene sequence: CDR1 KGHSH, CDR2 LQKENI. The CDR3 has 14 amino acids. The CDR3: CASSATSGSDEQFF. The CDR3 region has the DNA TGTGCCAGCTCAGCGACTAGCGGGAGCGATGAGCAGTTCTTC.

V is TRBV7-9 and J is TRBJ2-1; D might be TRBD2 (6 bases). V lost 5 bases and J 8 bases, leaving 19 bases between the germline ends. Germline values: CDR1 SEHNR, CDR2 FQNEAQ (reference sequence). This CDR3 is 15 amino acids long. The chain's CDR3 is CASSATASPGDEQFF. CDR3 nucleotides: TGTGCCAGCAGCGCCACAGCCTCTCCGGGGGATGAGCAGTTCTTC.

The rearrangement links TRBV28 to TRBJ2-6; no clear D gene. The germline V and J ends were trimmed by 4 bases and 0 bases, with 10 bases remaining between them. Per germline, CDR1 MDHEN and CDR2 SYDVKM. This CDR3 has 16 amino acids. The CDR3 nucleotides are TGTGCCAGCAGTTCCCCCTGGAGCTCTGGGGCCAACGTCCTGACTTTC. Translating it yields CASSSPWSSGANVLTF.

This chain connects TRBV5-4 to TRBJ1-2, with D perhaps TRBD1 (6 bases). Looked up from germline, CDR1 is SGHNT and CDR2 is YYREEE (reference sequence). V lost 4 bases to trimming and J lost 2 bases, with 18 bases between them. The CDR3 has 16 amino acids. In DNA form, the CDR3 reads TGTGCCAGCAGCCCGGGGGGGCAGGCCCCGAACTATGGCTACACCTTC. Protein: CASSPGGQAPNYGYTF.

This clone was recorded a few times. The chain recombines TRBV6-5 with TRBJ1-2; D not resolved. Trimming took 6 bases from V and 8 from J, leaving 10 bases between them. Germline assignment: CDR1 MNHEY and CDR2 SVGAGI. This CDR3 contains 11 residues. As DNA, the CDR3 is TGTGCCAGCAGCTTACCACCAGGCTACACCTTC. Amino acid sequence: CASSLPPGYTF.

The chain recombines TRBV6-6 with TRBJ1-1; 8 bases are shared with TRBD1. In germline, CDR1 is MNHNY, CDR2 SVGAGI (reference sequence). This CDR3 contains 15 residues. The ends lost 2 bases at V and 5 bases at J; junction bases unmatched: 7. Written as DNA, the CDR3 is TGTGCCAGCAGTTACGATTCAGGGGGCGTTACTGAAGCTTTCTTT. It is translated as CASSYDSGGVTEAFF.

The V gene is TRBV11-2, the J gene TRBJ2-1, with TRBD2 as a possible D gene (6 bases). Trimming left V 5 bases short and J 0 bases short, with 11 bases between. CDR3 size: 15 residues. Per germline, CDR1 SGHAT and CDR2 FQNNGV. CDR3: CASSLERASYNEQFF. DNA for the CDR3: TGTGCCAGCAGCCTCGAGCGGGCCTCCTACAATGAGCAGTTCTTC.

The chain couples TRBV15 to TRBJ1-2; a weak D match, TRBD1 (5 bases). The V and J ends lost 1 base and 0 bases respectively, with 18 bases between them. The CDR3 consists of 18 residues. The germline V gene encodes CDR1 LNHNV and CDR2 YYDKDF (reference sequence). CDR3 amino acids: CATSRGRSGTQANYGYTF. In DNA form, the CDR3 reads TGTGCCACCAGCAGAGGACGGTCCGGGACCCAGGCTAACTATGGCTACACCTTC.

In its sample, this clone was seen once. This chain connects TRBV6-1 to TRBJ2-5; tentative D call: TRBD2 (5 bases). Germline loops: CDR1 MNHNS, CDR2 SASEGT. V lost 7 bases and J lost 2, with 14 bases in between. The CDR3 contains 14 residues. The CDR3 sequence is CASTLFSGQETQYF. The CDR3, as DNA: TGTGCCAGCACTCTCTTTTCGGGGCAAGAGACCCAGTACTTC.